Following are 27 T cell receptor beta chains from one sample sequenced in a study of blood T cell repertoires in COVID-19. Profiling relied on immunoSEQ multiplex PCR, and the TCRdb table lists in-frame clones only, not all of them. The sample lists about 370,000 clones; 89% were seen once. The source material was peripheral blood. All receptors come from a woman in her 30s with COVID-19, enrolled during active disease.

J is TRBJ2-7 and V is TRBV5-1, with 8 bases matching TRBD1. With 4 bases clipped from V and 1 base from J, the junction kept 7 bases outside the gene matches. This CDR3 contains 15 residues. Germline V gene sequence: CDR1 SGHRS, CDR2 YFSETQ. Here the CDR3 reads CASSGTGSSSYEQYF. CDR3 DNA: TGCGCCAGCAGCGGGACAGGCTCCTCTTCCTACGAGCAGTACTTC.

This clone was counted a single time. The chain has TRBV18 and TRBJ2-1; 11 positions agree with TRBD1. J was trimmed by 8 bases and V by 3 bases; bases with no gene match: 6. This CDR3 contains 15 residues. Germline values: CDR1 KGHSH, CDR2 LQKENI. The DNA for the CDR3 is TGTGCCAGCTCACCTGGACAGGGGGCACTGTATGAGCAGTTCTTC. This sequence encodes CASSPGQGALYEQFF. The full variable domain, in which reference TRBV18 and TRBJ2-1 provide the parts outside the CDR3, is NAGVMQNPRHLVRRRGQEARLRCSPMKGHSHVYWYRQLPEEGLKFMVYLQKENIIDESGMPKERFSAEFPKEGPSILRIQQVVRGDSAAYFCASSPGQGALYEQFFGPGTRLTVL.

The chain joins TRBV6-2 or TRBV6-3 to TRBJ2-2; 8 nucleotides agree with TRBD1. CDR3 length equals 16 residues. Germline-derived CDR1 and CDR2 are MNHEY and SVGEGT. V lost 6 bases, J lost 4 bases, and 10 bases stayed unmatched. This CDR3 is CASSFQGAPGTGELFF. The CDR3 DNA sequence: TGTGCCAGCAGCTTTCAGGGGGCGCCGGGCACCGGGGAGCTGTTTTTT.

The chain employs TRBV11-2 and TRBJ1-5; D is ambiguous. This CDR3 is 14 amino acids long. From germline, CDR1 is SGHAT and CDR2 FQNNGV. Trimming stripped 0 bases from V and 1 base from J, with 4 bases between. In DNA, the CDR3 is TGTGCCAGCAGCTTAGACGGGAGCAATCAGCCCCAGCATTTT. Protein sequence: CASSLDGSNQPQHF.

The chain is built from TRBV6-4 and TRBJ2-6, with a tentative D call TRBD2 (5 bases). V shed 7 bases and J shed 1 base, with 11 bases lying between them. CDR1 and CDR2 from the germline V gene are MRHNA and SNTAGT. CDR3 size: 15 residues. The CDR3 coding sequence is TGTGCCAGCACTGGACTTGAGTCTGGGGCCAACGTCCTGACTTTC. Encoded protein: CASTGLESGANVLTF.

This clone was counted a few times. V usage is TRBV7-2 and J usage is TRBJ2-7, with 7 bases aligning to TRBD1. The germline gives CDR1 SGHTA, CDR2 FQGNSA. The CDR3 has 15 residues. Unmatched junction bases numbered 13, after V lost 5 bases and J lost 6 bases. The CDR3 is CASSPETGYSREQYF. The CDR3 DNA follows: TGTGCCAGCAGCCCGGAGACAGGGTATAGTCGCGAGCAGTACTTC.

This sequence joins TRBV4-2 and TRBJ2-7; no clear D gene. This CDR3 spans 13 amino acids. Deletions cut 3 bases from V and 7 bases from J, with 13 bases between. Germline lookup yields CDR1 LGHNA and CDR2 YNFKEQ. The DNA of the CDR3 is TGTGCCAGCAGCCAGCCCAACCCTCGGGAGCAGTACTTC. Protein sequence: CASSQPNPREQYF.

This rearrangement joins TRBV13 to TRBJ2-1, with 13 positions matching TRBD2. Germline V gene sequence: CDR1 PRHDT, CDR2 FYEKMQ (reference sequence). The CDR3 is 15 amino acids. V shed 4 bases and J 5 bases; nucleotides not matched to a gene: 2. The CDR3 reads CASSSGLAGNNEQFF. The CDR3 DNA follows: TGTGCCAGCAGCTCGGGACTAGCGGGAAACAATGAGCAGTTCTTC. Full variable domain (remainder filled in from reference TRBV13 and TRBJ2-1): AAGVIQSPRHLIKEKRETATLKCYPIPRHDTVYWYQQGPGQDPQFLISFYEKMQSDKGSIPDRFSAQQFSDYHSELNMSSLELGDSALYFCASSSGLAGNNEQFFGPGTRLTVL.

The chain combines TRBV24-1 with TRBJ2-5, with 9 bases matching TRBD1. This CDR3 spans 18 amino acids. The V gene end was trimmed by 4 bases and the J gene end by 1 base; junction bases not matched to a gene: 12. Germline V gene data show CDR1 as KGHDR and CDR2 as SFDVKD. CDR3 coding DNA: TGTGCCACCAGTGACAGCCCCGGGACAGGGAATACCCAAGAGACCCAGTACTTC. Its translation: CATSDSPGTGNTQETQYF.

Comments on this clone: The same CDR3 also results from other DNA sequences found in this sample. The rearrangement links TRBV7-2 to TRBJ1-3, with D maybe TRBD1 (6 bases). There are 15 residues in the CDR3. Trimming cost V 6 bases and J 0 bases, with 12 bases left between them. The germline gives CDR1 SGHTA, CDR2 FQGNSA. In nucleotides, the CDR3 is TGTGCCAGCAGTCCACAGGGACCCTCTGGAAACACCATATATTTT. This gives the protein CASSPQGPSGNTIYF. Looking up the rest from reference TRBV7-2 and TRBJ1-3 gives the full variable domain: GAGVSQSPSNKVTEKGKDVELRCDPISGHTALYWYRQSLGQGLEFLIYFQGNSAPDKSGLPSDRFSAERTGGSVSTLTIQRTQQEDSAVYLCASSPQGPSGNTIYFGEGSWLTVV.

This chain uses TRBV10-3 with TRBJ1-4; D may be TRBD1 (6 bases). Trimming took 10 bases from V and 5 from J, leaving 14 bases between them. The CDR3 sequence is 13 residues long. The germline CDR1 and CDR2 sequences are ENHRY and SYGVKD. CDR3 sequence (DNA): TGTGCCACCCAGGACAGAGAGAATGAAAAACTGTTTTTT. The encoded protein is CATQDRENEKLFF.

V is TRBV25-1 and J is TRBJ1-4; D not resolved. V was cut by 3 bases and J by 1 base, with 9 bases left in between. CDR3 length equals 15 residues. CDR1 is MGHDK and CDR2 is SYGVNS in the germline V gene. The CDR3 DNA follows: TGTGCCAGCAGTGATGCCGCAGGAACTAATGAAAAACTGTTTTTT. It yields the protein CASSDAAGTNEKLFF.

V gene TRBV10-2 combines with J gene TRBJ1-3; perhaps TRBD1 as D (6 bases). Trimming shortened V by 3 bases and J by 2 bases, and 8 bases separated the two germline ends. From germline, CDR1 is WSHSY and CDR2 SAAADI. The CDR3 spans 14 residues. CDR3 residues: CASSEQGTGNTIYF. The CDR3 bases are TGCGCCAGCAGTGAACAGGGAACTGGAAACACCATATATTTT.

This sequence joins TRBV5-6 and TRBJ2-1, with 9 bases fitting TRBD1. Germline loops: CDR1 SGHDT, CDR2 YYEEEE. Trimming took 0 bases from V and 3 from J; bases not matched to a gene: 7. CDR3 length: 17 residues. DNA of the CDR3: TGTGCCAGCAGCTTGGCAACCGGGACAGGGAACTACAATGAGCAGTTCTTC. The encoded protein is CASSLATGTGNYNEQFF.

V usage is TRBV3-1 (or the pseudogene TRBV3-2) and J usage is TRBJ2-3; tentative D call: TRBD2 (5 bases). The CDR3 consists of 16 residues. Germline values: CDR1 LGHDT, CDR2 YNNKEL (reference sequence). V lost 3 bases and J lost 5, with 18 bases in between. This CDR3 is CASSQRAGTVGDTQYF. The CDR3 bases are TGTGCCAGCAGCCAGAGGGCAGGAACTGTAGGAGATACGCAGTATTTT.

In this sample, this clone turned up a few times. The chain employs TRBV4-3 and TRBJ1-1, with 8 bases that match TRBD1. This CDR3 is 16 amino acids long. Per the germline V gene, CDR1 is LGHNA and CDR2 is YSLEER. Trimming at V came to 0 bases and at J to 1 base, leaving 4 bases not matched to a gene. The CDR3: CASSQDPQGANTEAFF. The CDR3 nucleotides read TGCGCCAGCAGCCAAGATCCCCAGGGGGCGAACACTGAAGCTTTCTTT.

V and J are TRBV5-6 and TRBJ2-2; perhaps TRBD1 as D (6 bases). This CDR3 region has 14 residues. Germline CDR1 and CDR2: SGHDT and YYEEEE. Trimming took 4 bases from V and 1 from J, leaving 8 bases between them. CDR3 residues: CASSPGQNTGELFF. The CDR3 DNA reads TGTGCCAGCAGCCCGGGACAGAACACCGGGGAGCTGTTTTTT.

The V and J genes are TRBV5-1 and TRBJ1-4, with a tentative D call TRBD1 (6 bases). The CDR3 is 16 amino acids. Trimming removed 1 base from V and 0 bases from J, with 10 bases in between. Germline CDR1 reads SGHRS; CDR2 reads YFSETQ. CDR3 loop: CASSLTGTATNEKLFF. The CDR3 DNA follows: TGCGCCAGCAGCTTGACAGGGACCGCAACTAATGAAAAACTGTTTTTT.

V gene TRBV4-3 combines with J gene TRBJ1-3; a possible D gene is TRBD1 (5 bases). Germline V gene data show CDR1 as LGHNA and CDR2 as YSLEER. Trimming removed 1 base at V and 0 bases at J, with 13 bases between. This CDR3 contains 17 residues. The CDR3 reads CASSQVGGGSSGNTIYF. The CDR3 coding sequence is TGCGCCAGCAGCCAAGTCGGCGGGGGTAGCTCTGGAAACACCATATATTTT.

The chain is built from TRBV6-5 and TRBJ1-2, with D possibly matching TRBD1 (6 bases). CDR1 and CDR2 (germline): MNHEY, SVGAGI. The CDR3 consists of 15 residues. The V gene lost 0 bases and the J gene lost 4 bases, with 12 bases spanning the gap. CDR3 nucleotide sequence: TGTGCCAGCAGTTACTCCGGGACACGCGGCTATGGCTACACCTTC. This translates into CASSYSGTRGYGYTF.

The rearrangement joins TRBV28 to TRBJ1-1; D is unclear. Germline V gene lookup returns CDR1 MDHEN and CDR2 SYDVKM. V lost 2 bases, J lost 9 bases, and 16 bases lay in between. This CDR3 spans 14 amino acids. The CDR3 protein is CASSLPNGVLKAFF. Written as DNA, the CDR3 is TGTGCCAGCAGTTTACCGAATGGAGTCCTAAAAGCTTTCTTT.

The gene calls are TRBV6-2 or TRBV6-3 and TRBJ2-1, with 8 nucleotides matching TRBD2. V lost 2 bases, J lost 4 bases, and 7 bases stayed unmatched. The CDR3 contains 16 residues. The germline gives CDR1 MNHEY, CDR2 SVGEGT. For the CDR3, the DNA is TGTGCCAGCAGTTACGACCTGGGCGGGAGGTACAATGAGCAGTTCTTC. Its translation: CASSYDLGGRYNEQFF.

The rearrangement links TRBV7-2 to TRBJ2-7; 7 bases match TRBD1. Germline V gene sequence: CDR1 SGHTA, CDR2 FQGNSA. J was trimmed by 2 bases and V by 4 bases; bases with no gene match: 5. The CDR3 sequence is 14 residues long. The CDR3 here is CASSSRQGPYEQYF. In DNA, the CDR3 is TGTGCCAGCAGCTCCCGACAGGGACCCTACGAGCAGTACTTC.

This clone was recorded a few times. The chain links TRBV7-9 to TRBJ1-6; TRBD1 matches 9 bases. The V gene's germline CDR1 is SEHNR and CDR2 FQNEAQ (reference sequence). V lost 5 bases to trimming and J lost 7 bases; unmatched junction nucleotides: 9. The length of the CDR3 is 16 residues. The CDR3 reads CASSPPSGTGNSPLHF. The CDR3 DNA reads TGTGCCAGCAGCCCTCCCTCCGGGACAGGGAATTCACCCCTCCACTTT.

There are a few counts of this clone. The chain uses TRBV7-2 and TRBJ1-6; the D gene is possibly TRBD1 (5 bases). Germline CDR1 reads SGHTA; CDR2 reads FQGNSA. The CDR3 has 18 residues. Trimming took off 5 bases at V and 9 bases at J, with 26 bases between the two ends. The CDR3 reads CASSENNRRGGLSSPLHF. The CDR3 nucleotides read TGTGCCAGCAGCGAAAATAACAGGAGGGGTGGCCTAAGTTCACCCCTCCACTTT.

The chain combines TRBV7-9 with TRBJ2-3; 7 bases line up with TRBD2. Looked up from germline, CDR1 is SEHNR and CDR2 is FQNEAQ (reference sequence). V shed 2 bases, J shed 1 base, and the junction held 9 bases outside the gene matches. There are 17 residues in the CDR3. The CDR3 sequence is CASSLRSSGVGTDTQYF. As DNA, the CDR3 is TGTGCCAGCAGCTTAAGGTCCAGCGGGGTCGGCACAGATACGCAGTATTTT.

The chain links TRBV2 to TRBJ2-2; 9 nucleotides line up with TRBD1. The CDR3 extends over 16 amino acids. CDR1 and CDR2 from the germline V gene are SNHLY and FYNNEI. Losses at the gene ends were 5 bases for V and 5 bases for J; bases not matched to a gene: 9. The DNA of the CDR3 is TGTGCCAGCAGTCCCTTGGGGACAGGGCAGACCGGGGAGCTGTTTTTT. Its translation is CASSPLGTGQTGELFF.